These T cell receptor beta chains were read from a single sample in a study of T cells in Graves' hyperthyroidism and ophthalmopathy. TCRdb re-called the multiplex PCR reads with MiXCR, one entry per CDR3 protein. Of a few hundred thousand distinct CDR3 sequences in the sample, around 20% were seen once. The sequenced material came from blood. The receptors were gathered from a man younger than 30 with Graves' ophthalmopathy. The conserved cysteine and the conserved F or W are not part of the CDR3 here. Fields, in order: J gene, V gene, clone size, CDR3 protein. Size values are once, few and many counts, or a class for expanded clones, and some rows have none.

j_gene: TRBJ2-2
v_gene: TRBV5-1
abundance: many
CDR3aa: ASRPTGARYANTGELF

j_gene: TRBJ2-2
v_gene: TRBV29-1
abundance: .
CDR3aa: SVGGHTGELF

j_gene: TRBJ2-1
v_gene: TRBV20-1
abundance: many
CDR3aa: SASGTSGGAGNEQF

j_gene: TRBJ1-5
v_gene: TRBV4-1
abundance: few
CDR3aa: ASSQVGGGNQPQH

j_gene: TRBJ2-7
v_gene: TRBV24-1
abundance: many
CDR3aa: ATSDLANEQY

j_gene: TRBJ2-1
v_gene: TRBV11-3
abundance: few
CDR3aa: ASSLQFRTGAYNEQF

j_gene: TRBJ2-7
v_gene: TRBV4-1
abundance: .
CDR3aa: ASSQEDGLGEQY

j_gene: TRBJ2-2
v_gene: TRBV9
abundance: .
CDR3aa: ASSVDRATGELF

j_gene: TRBJ1-5
v_gene: TRBV12-3/TRBV12-4
abundance: many
CDR3aa: ASGDRDPSNQPQH

j_gene: TRBJ1-6
v_gene: TRBV7-9
abundance: few
CDR3aa: ASSLDGTESSYNSPLH

j_gene: TRBJ2-3
v_gene: TRBV7-9
abundance: .
CDR3aa: ASRQSLTDTQY

j_gene: TRBJ1-4
v_gene: TRBV29-1
abundance: few
CDR3aa: SARHGEKLF

j_gene: TRBJ1-1
v_gene: TRBV7-9
abundance: .
CDR3aa: AGSGQGAPEAF

j_gene: TRBJ2-7
v_gene: TRBV12-3/TRBV12-4
abundance: many
CDR3aa: ASSPGSYEQY

j_gene: TRBJ1-2
v_gene: TRBV7-9
abundance: few
CDR3aa: ASSLGDRSRGYGYT

j_gene: TRBJ2-5
v_gene: TRBV27
abundance: many
CDR3aa: ASSLMAGETQY

j_gene: TRBJ1-1
v_gene: TRBV19
abundance: .
CDR3aa: ASSIGALNTEAF

j_gene: TRBJ1-5
v_gene: TRBV2
abundance: many
CDR3aa: ASSRDSGRAQH

j_gene: TRBJ2-1
v_gene: TRBV7-9
abundance: many
CDR3aa: ASSLVGGEESSYNEQF

j_gene: TRBJ2-7
v_gene: TRBV12-3/TRBV12-4
abundance: many
CDR3aa: ASTRGRSGYTYEQY

j_gene: TRBJ2-7
v_gene: TRBV20-1
abundance: few
CDR3aa: SATGQGPYEQY

j_gene: TRBJ1-5
v_gene: TRBV4-1
abundance: many
CDR3aa: ASSQSPSLTNQPQH

j_gene: TRBJ1-4
v_gene: TRBV29-1
abundance: .
CDR3aa: SVSGQGNEKLF

j_gene: TRBJ2-4
v_gene: TRBV24-1
abundance: .
CDR3aa: ATSETDQGDKNIQY

j_gene: TRBJ1-1
v_gene: TRBV29-1
abundance: many
CDR3aa: SGSRGLNTEAF

j_gene: TRBJ2-1
v_gene: TRBV25-1
abundance: few
CDR3aa: ASSEWAGGYNEQF

j_gene: TRBJ1-6
v_gene: TRBV10-2
abundance: many
CDR3aa: ASSVDAALH

j_gene: TRBJ2-3
v_gene: TRBV3-1
abundance: many
CDR3aa: ASSQGNTQY

j_gene: TRBJ2-2
v_gene: TRBV18
abundance: few
CDR3aa: ASRKSGTITNTGELF